This entry features one TCR beta chain sequence. Its antigen is undetermined. V was trimmed by 4 bases and J by 4 bases, leaving 14 bases between them. Germline CDR1 reads PRHDT; CDR2 reads FYEKMQ (reference sequence). This CDR3 is built from 15 residues. This sample is drawn from a study of post-analysis software for immune sequencing data. General observations from the study: TRBV segments more frequent in patients than in controls numbered roughly five and included TRBV5-6, TRBV5-1 and TRBV20-1.

Unique molecular identifiers featured in each of the TCR beta cDNA libraries. TCRdb independently ran MiXCR on the PCR reads; one entry per CDR3 protein. This sample has about 500,000 distinct CDR3 sequences, with nearly 45% found just once. Sequencing input: blood. J is TRBJ2-1 and V is TRBV13, with D perhaps matching TRBD2 (8 bases). The clonotype comes from a girl aged 5-17 years with multiple sclerosis. The CDR3 nucleotides are TGTGCCAGCAGCTCGGGAGGGGGACAGTACAATGAGCAGTTCTTC. Its protein product is CASSSGGGQYNEQFF.